This T cell receptor (beta chain) was captured in a study of shared clonotypes between healthy human individuals. Study information: Researchers drew samples from a couple of women and a few men aged 18 to 49.

Several immunoSEQ plates received, in even portions, the genomic DNA of each subset. Clones were read by immunoSEQ multiplex PCR, and TCRdb kept only the in-frame ones, dropping some. The table shows about 560,000 clones, with around 78% occurring only once. V lost 2 bases and J lost 6, with 15 bases in between. The length of the CDR3 is 14 residues. Germline V gives CDR1 SGHDT, CDR2 YYEEEE. Healthy adults negative for HIV, lacking recent acute infections or vaccinations, served as donors. Unsorted samples used some 89 million PBMCs for genomic DNA. The chain uses TRBV5-6 and TRBJ2-7; unclear D gene. Sequenced material: PBMCs. The clonotype originates from a woman aged 40 to 55 in good health. Some clones in this sample may be carry-over from other donors' samples. DNA of the CDR3: TGTGCCAGCAGCTTCAACTACGCCTTCGGCGAGCAGTACTTC. This codes for CASSFNYAFGEQYF.